This T cell receptor (beta chain) was documented in a study of blood T cell repertoires in COVID-19 (dated by TCRdb to the early 2020s). A note on the overall study: Samples from collaborators originated in the United States, Italy and Spain and spanned both the acute and convalescent phases of COVID-19. Samples came from the ongoing ImmuneRACE study (first 160 participants) plus 1,254 subjects from 6 global collaborators. The repertoires were released in a freely available public database meant as a resource for research on the immune response to SARS-CoV-2. The material from the prospective study consisted of cDNA or gDNA derived from T cells, B-cell-depleted T cells, or PBMCs. The sample metadata nearly always contained a de-identified subject ID, COVID-19 status, age in years and sex. HLA class I and class II types, where available, came from metadata supplied by the sample provider rather than from assay-based typing. Deeply sampled blood TCRbeta repertoires from subjects exposed to, actively infected with, or recovered from COVID-19 were included in the dataset.

This clone was recorded a few times. The specificity of this receptor is unknown. Per-base quality was not reported, and no clone a single base away is much larger than it. Measured from the cysteine to the phenylalanine, the CDR3 is 13 residues long. The entry retains the CDR3 DNA only, 39 bases that are in frame from base 1. The germline V gene encodes CDR1 SGDLS and CDR2 YYNGEE. V is pared back by 2 bases and J by 7 bases, with 10 bases lying between the germline termini. The immunoSEQ Assay, a bias-controlled multiplex PCR, was used to amplify TCRbeta CDR3 regions from genomic DNA. Per the original workflow: Nucleated cell counts per sample were estimated from amplification of reference gene primers within the assay. Sequence reads were collapsed and filtered to measure the absolute abundance of every unique TCRbeta CDR3 rearrangement. For each sample, productive Simpson clonality was calculated as the square root of Simpson's diversity index across productive rearrangements. This immuneACCESS table, as held by TCRdb, lists in-frame sequences with V and J called but not all clones. Of the missing ones, under half trace to an unresolved V gene in checked studies; the others have no known cause. The DNA was the basis for D and trimming; V, J and clone size are from that table. In this sample the table shows about 150,000 clones, over 75% of which occur a single time. Clones ranked in the top ten supply around 45% of the sample.

Each collaborating institution followed its own protocols to collect whole blood in K2EDTA tubes. For TCRbeta analysis, collaborators shipped samples as frozen whole blood, isolated PBMCs, or DNA extracted from either of those sample types. Broad study findings and their caveats: Clinical and demographic metadata were provided uncurated, with the amount varying by source and participant.

The V and J genes are TRBV9 and TRBJ2-1; the D gene assignment is ambiguous. This sequence originates from a human donor in a cohort sampled during active COVID-19. The material sequenced was peripheral blood. The CDR3 here reads CASSVRQANEQFF. The sequenced DNA: TGTGCCAGCAGCGTTCGGCAGGCTAATGAGCAGTTCTTC.